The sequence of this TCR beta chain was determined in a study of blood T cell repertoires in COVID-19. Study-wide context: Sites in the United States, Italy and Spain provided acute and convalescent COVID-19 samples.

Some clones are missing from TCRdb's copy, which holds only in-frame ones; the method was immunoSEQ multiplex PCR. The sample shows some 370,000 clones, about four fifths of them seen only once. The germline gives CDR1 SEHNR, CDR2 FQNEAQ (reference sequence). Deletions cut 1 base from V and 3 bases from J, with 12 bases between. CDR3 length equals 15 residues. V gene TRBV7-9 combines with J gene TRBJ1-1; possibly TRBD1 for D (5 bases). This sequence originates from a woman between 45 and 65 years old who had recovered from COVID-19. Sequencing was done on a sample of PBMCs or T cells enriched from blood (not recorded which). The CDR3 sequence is CASSLGRGVDTEAFF. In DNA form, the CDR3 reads TGTGCCAGCAGCTTAGGGCGGGGGGTGGACACTGAAGCTTTCTTT.